The 32 T cell receptor beta chains in this list originate from one sample, sequenced in a study of beta chain features in type 1 diabetes. Broader study findings: In every one of the four CD4+ subsets, TCRB CDR3s were moderately but significantly shorter in Type 1 diabetes patients.

Their antigen targets remain unknown. Expressed TCRB transcripts got sequenced, as all isolated RNA was reverse transcribed. Profiling relied on immunoSEQ multiplex PCR, and the TCRdb table lists in-frame clones only, not all of them. This sample carries some 360,000 clones, roughly 9.8% of them seen once, and the ten largest clones take over 0.45%. The specimen sequenced was central memory CD4+ T cells from blood. Source of these receptors: a young man with type 1 diabetes.

V gene TRBV10-2 combines with J gene TRBJ1-4; D perhaps matches TRBD1 (5 bases). The germline V gene encodes CDR1 WSHSY and CDR2 SAAADI. V lost 3 bases and J lost 0, with 11 bases in between. The CDR3 runs to 16 residues. CDR3 in DNA: TGCGCCAGCAGTGATAGGGGACCTGCAACTAATGAAAAACTGTTTTTT. It specifies CASSDRGPATNEKLFF.

This clone was detected ten times or more. The CDR3 sequence is CASSGQAGRLAGTDTQYF. CDR3 nucleotides: TGCGCCAGCAGTGGCCAGGCGGGGAGACTAGCCGGGACAGATACGCAGTATTTT. This chain connects TRBV10-2 to TRBJ2-3; 7 bases are shared with TRBD2. The germline gives CDR1 WSHSY, CDR2 SAAADI. This CDR3 has 18 amino acids. J was trimmed by 3 bases and V by 4 bases; bases with no gene match: 16.

The CDR3 nucleotides are TGTGCCAGTAGTATCCGGTCTCGGGGCGACTATGGCTACACCTTC. This translates into CASSIRSRGDYGYTF. The chain employs TRBV19 and TRBJ1-2, with D maybe TRBD1 (5 bases). This CDR3 has 15 residues. CDR1 LNHDA and CDR2 SQIVND come from the germline V gene (reference sequence). V lost 3 bases and J 3 bases, leaving 14 bases between the germline ends.

This chain connects TRBV19 to TRBJ2-2, with a weak D call TRBD2 (6 bases). Per the germline V gene, CDR1 is LNHDA and CDR2 is SQIVND (reference sequence). Trimming removed 10 bases from V and 3 bases from J, with 9 bases in between. The CDR3 is 12 residues long. The CDR3 DNA is TGTGCCACCTCGGGGGACACCGGGGAGCTGTTTTTT. The encoded protein is CATSGDTGELFF.

The chain joins TRBV5-1 to TRBJ2-7; D remains ambiguous. Trimming left V 1 base short and J 5 bases short, with 7 bases between. Germline V gene data show CDR1 as SGHRS and CDR2 as YFSETQ. This CDR3 contains 12 residues. The CDR3 sequence is CASSLRPDEQYF. CDR3 coding DNA: TGCGCCAGCAGCTTGCGTCCTGACGAGCAGTACTTC. Combining the CDR3 with reference TRBV5-1 and TRBJ2-7 gives the whole variable domain KAGVTQTPRYLIKTRGQQVTLSCSPISGHRSVSWYQQTPGQGLQFLFEYFSETQRNKGNFPGRFSGRQFSNSRSEMNVSTLELGDSALYLCASSLRPDEQYFGPGTRLTVT.

V is TRBV10-3 and J is TRBJ2-1, with TRBD2 matching over 11 bases. The length of the CDR3 is 15 residues. Per the germline V gene, CDR1 is ENHRY and CDR2 is SYGVKD. With V trimmed by 4 bases and J by 10 bases, 9 bases remained unmatched. This CDR3 is CAISVSGRDDREQFF. DNA of the CDR3: TGTGCCATCAGTGTTAGCGGGAGGGACGATCGGGAGCAGTTCTTC.

Worth noting for this clone: The junction shows a germline mismatch at one end, possibly a read error. The rearrangement links TRBV10-3 to TRBJ1-1; 11 bases map to TRBD1. Looked up from germline, CDR1 is ENHRY and CDR2 is SYGVKD. The CDR3 has 14 amino acids. The CDR3 loop is CAVSKDRGLTEAFF. CDR3 DNA: TGTGCCGTCAGCAAGGACAGGGGGCTCACTGAAGCTTTCTTT.

This sequence joins TRBV9 and TRBJ2-1; D gene unclear. CDR1 is SGDLS, CDR2 YYNGEE, per germline. The V gene lost 0 bases and the J gene lost 0 bases, with 13 bases spanning the gap. This CDR3 is built from 17 residues. CDR3 amino acids: CASSVVPPESSYNEQFF. The CDR3 region has the DNA TGTGCCAGCAGCGTAGTACCCCCGGAGAGCTCCTACAATGAGCAGTTCTTC.

As to this clone: This sequence may be a read error, since a much larger clone differs from it by one base. The chain has TRBV7-2 and TRBJ1-1, with a weak D call TRBD1 (6 bases). CDR3 length: 11 amino acids. Germline V gene sequence: CDR1 SGHTA, CDR2 FQGNSA. V lost 5 bases and J lost 7, with 8 bases in between. The chain's CDR3 is CASSQQGEAFF. The CDR3 bases are TGTGCCAGCAGCCAACAGGGTGAAGCTTTCTTT.

This chain connects TRBV6-5 to TRBJ2-5; unclear D gene. The length of the CDR3 is 13 residues. Germline assignment: CDR1 MNHEY and CDR2 SVGAGI. V was trimmed by 5 bases and J by 1 base, leaving 8 bases between them. This CDR3 is CASSVNFQETQYF. CDR3 DNA sequence: TGTGCCAGCAGTGTTAACTTCCAAGAGACCCAGTACTTC.

This chain uses TRBV11-2 with TRBJ2-1; D may be TRBD2 (6 bases). V dropped 4 bases and J dropped 4 bases, with 11 bases sitting between them. CDR3 length: 14 residues. The germline V gene has CDR1 SGHAT and CDR2 FQNNGV. This CDR3 is CASSSLARYNEQFF. The CDR3 DNA follows: TGTGCCAGCAGCTCACTAGCTAGATACAATGAGCAGTTCTTC.

The sample holds a few counts of this clone. The V call is TRBV7-8, the J call TRBJ2-1; D remains unclear. V lost 0 bases and J 12 bases, leaving 6 bases between the germline ends. This CDR3 has 11 residues. Germline lookup yields CDR1 SGHVS and CDR2 FQNEAQ. CDR3 protein: CASSLASRQFF. For the CDR3, the DNA is TGTGCCAGCAGCTTAGCTTCAAGGCAGTTCTTC.

J is TRBJ2-1 and V is TRBV27; tentative D call: TRBD2 (6 bases). The V gene's germline CDR1 is MNHEY and CDR2 SMNVEV (reference sequence). This CDR3 has 12 residues. Deletions cut 2 bases from V and 10 bases from J, with 9 bases between. In nucleotides, the CDR3 is TGTGCCAGCAGTTTAAGGGCGGGGGAGCAGTTCTTC. This codes for CASSLRAGEQFF.

This clone has just a few counts. The chain recombines TRBV19 with TRBJ1-2; 7 bases fit TRBD1. V was clipped by 4 bases and J by 10 bases; unmatched bases: 6. The CDR3 is 12 amino acids. Germline CDR1 is LNHDA and CDR2 is SQIVND (reference sequence). As DNA, the CDR3 is TGTGCCAGTAGTACCCGGGACAGCCTCTACACCTTC. Protein: CASSTRDSLYTF.

The genes are TRBV19 and TRBJ1-1, with 8 nucleotides matching TRBD1. V shed 4 bases and J 4 bases; nucleotides not matched to a gene: 14. This CDR3 has 17 residues. Germline CDR1 and CDR2: LNHDA and SQIVND (reference sequence). The CDR3 sequence: CASSTPTGGGRFTEAFF. The CDR3 coding sequence is TGTGCCAGTAGTACCCCAACAGGGGGGGGTAGATTCACTGAAGCTTTCTTT.

This chain links TRBV19 with TRBJ1-1; a possible D gene is TRBD1 (6 bases). CDR1 LNHDA and CDR2 SQIVND come from the germline V gene (reference sequence). With 5 bases removed from V and 0 bases from J, the gap between germline ends came to 19 bases. This CDR3 spans 17 amino acids. CDR3 residues: CASSFGQRSLMNTEAFF. The CDR3 DNA is TGTGCCAGTAGTTTCGGACAGCGGAGTCTTATGAACACTGAAGCTTTCTTT.

The chain links TRBV28 to TRBJ1-2; D is ambiguous. Germline V gene sequence: CDR1 MDHEN, CDR2 SYDVKM. V was trimmed by 9 bases and J by 7 bases, leaving 15 bases between them. This CDR3 comprises 12 residues. CDR3 bases: TGTGCCAGTGTGGGAGCACCAAGTGGCTACACCTTC. It is translated as CASVGAPSGYTF.

V gene TRBV5-1 combines with J gene TRBJ2-7, with TRBD1 matching 7 bases. J gave up 1 base and V 1 base, and 5 bases lay outside the gene matches. The CDR3 has 15 residues. Germline V CDR1 and CDR2: SGHRS, YFSETQ. As DNA, the CDR3 is TGCGCCAGCAGCTTGACGGGACAGCTGTCCTACGAGCAGTACTTC. Translating it yields CASSLTGQLSYEQYF.

The sample holds a few counts of this clone. A read error may be the cause here, since a much bigger clone is one base away. The same CDR3 can be traced to other DNA sequences in this sample. V is TRBV29-1 and J is TRBJ2-2; 7 nucleotides align to TRBD2. The CDR3 has 13 amino acids. Per the germline V gene, CDR1 is SQVTM and CDR2 is ANQGSEA. Trimming removed 6 bases from V and 6 bases from J; junction bases left unmatched: 7. CDR3 in DNA: TGCAGCGTGGGGGGGATGCAGGCCGGGGAGCTGTTTTTT. It codes for CSVGGMQAGELFF.

There are a few counts of this clone. The J gene is TRBJ2-3, the V gene TRBV5-1, with a tentative D call TRBD2 (6 bases). V shed 5 bases and J shed 4 bases, with 17 bases lying between them. The CDR3 has 15 residues. Germline V gene data show CDR1 as SGHRS and CDR2 as YFSETQ. The CDR3 sequence: CASSLQEGVADTQYF. As DNA, the CDR3 is TGCGCCAGCAGTTTACAGGAGGGCGTCGCAGATACGCAGTATTTT.

This clone was counted between two and nine times. V gene TRBV7-6 combines with J gene TRBJ2-5; TRBD1 matches at 7 bases. After removal of 5 bases from V and 6 bases from J, the junction contained 9 bases not matched to a gene. Germline V lookup: CDR1 SGHVS, CDR2 FNYEAQ. The CDR3 runs to 14 residues. CDR3 in amino acids: CASSETGVWQTQYF. DNA for the CDR3: TGTGCCAGCAGCGAAACAGGGGTGTGGCAGACCCAGTACTTC.

The rearrangement uses TRBV28 and TRBJ2-1, with unresolved D. Trimming took 3 bases from V and 10 from J, leaving 7 bases between them. This CDR3 is 11 amino acids long. Germline values: CDR1 MDHEN, CDR2 SYDVKM. The CDR3 sequence is CASSFVGEQFF. DNA for the CDR3: TGTGCCAGCAGTTTTGTTGGCGAGCAGTTCTTC.

This clone was found a few times. The rearrangement joins TRBV5-1 to TRBJ1-1; the match to TRBD1 covers 8 bases. Trimming at V came to 4 bases and at J to 1 base, leaving 6 bases not matched to a gene. The CDR3 covers 15 residues. The germline V gene has CDR1 SGHRS and CDR2 YFSETQ. This CDR3 is CASSPPTGANTEAFF. The CDR3 coding sequence is TGCGCCAGCAGCCCGCCGACAGGGGCGAACACTGAAGCTTTCTTT. Supplemented by reference TRBV5-1 and TRBJ1-1, the full variable domain reads KAGVTQTPRYLIKTRGQQVTLSCSPISGHRSVSWYQQTPGQGLQFLFEYFSETQRNKGNFPGRFSGRQFSNSRSEMNVSTLELGDSALYLCASSPPTGANTEAFFGQGTRLTVV.

The genes are TRBV2 and TRBJ2-3; maybe TRBD2 (5 bases). The CDR3 covers 14 residues. The V gene lost 4 bases and the J gene lost 5 bases, with 13 bases spanning the gap. Germline V gene data show CDR1 as SNHLY and CDR2 as FYNNEI. CDR3 loop: CASSGLSGGDTQYF. The CDR3 bases are TGTGCCAGCAGTGGACTATCAGGTGGAGATACGCAGTATTTT.

This clone was recorded a few times. One junction end disagrees with the germline gene, perhaps due to a read error. The rearrangement uses TRBV7-2 and TRBJ2-7; the D gene is possibly TRBD2 (6 bases). Germline V gene lookup returns CDR1 SGHTA and CDR2 FQGNSA. The length of the CDR3 is 14 residues. This CDR3 is CASSLAQVSGGPHF. CDR3 nucleotides: TGTGCCAGCAGCTTAGCGCAAGTTTCCGGGGGTCCGCACTTC.

This clone was seen only a few times. The chain uses TRBV28 and TRBJ1-2; a weak D match, TRBD1 (5 bases). The CDR3 totals 16 residues. Germline V gene lookup returns CDR1 MDHEN and CDR2 SYDVKM. The V end was cut by 2 bases, the J end by 4 bases, with 17 bases between. This CDR3 is CASSLPSLGQGYGYTF. The CDR3 bases are TGTGCCAGCAGTTTACCCTCTCTGGGGCAGGGCTATGGCTACACCTTC.

The chain joins TRBV7-9 to TRBJ1-3; D is perhaps TRBD1 (5 bases). There are 19 residues in the CDR3. Germline CDR1 is SEHNR and CDR2 is FQNEAQ (reference sequence). Trimming left V 5 bases short and J 0 bases short, with 23 bases between. The CDR3 sequence is CASSPADLSRTGSGNTIYF. The CDR3 DNA is TGTGCCAGCAGCCCCGCGGACCTTAGCCGAACAGGCTCTGGAAACACCATATATTTT.

The genes are TRBV6-5 and TRBJ2-1; no definite D call. Trimming took off 10 bases at V and 5 bases at J, with 12 bases between the two ends. This CDR3 has 12 amino acids. Germline CDR1 reads MNHEY; CDR2 reads SVGAGI. DNA of the CDR3: TGTGCCACCAAAAGGACGGACAATGAGCAGTTCTTC. Protein sequence: CATKRTDNEQFF.

The V and J genes are TRBV5-4 and TRBJ1-2; no firm D call. The V gene lost 1 base and the J gene lost 4 bases, with 11 bases spanning the gap. CDR1 is SGHNT and CDR2 is YYREEE in the germline V gene (reference sequence). This CDR3 contains 14 residues. CDR3 loop: CASSLFQVSYGYTF. In DNA form, the CDR3 reads TGTGCCAGCAGCTTGTTTCAGGTTAGCTATGGCTACACCTTC.

This clone appeared a few times. V is TRBV7-8 and J is TRBJ2-3; TRBD1 matches at 8 bases. Germline V gives CDR1 SGHVS, CDR2 FQNEAQ. There are 17 residues in the CDR3. The ends lost 5 bases at V and 11 bases at J; junction bases unmatched: 21. The CDR3 sequence is CASSRQTGAAGGYEQYF. In DNA form, the CDR3 reads TGTGCCAGCAGCCGACAGACAGGGGCGGCCGGAGGATATGAGCAGTATTTT.

CDR3 region: CASSIFGSSYGYTF. CDR3 DNA: TGTGCCAGTAGTATCTTTGGCAGCAGCTATGGCTACACCTTC. This chain connects TRBV19 to TRBJ1-2; the D is unclear. CDR1 LNHDA and CDR2 SQIVND come from the germline V gene (reference sequence). Trimming shortened V by 3 bases and J by 4 bases, and 12 bases separated the two germline ends. This CDR3 is built from 14 residues.

The table lists this clone with a few counts. The CDR3 sequence: CASSPPSNTQYF. CDR3 sequence (DNA): TGTGCCAGCTCACCACCGTCCAATACGCAGTATTTT. The gene calls are TRBV18 and TRBJ2-3, with no clear D. Per germline, CDR1 KGHSH and CDR2 LQKENI. The V and J ends lost 0 bases and 7 bases respectively, with 5 bases between them. The CDR3 is 12 residues long.